This T cell receptor (beta chain) was found in a study of blood T cell repertoires in COVID-19. Germline V gene data show CDR1 as MNHNY and CDR2 as SVGAGI (reference sequence). Trimming pared 4 bases from V and 0 bases from J, leaving 13 bases between. This CDR3 has 15 residues. Participant reports of clinical history set cohort assignment. The recovered donors of Cohort 3 showed two negative PCRs, clearance, or symptom resolution. Produced via immunoSEQ multiplex PCR; TCRdb's table is partial and in-frame only. The sample records 250,000 or so clones, roughly 90% being singletons. Sequencing was done on a sample of PBMCs or T cells enriched from blood (not recorded which). This sequence was found in a man aged 40-49 years who had recovered from COVID-19. This chain uses TRBV6-6 with TRBJ2-7, with a tentative D call TRBD2 (5 bases). The CDR3 loop is CASSSDGVSSYEQYF. The CDR3 DNA is TGTGCCAGCAGTTCGGACGGGGTAAGCTCCTACGAGCAGTACTTC.